A selection of T cell receptor beta chains follows, all from one sample in a study of TIL therapy for anti-PD-1-resistant metastatic lung cancer. Assay: immunoSEQ multiplex PCR; the TCRdb copy retains only in-frame clones and omits some. Of approximately 97,000 clones listed, roughly 65% are singletons. This specimen was tumor tissue, taken at baseline. Receptors originate from a person aged 25 to 85 with non-small cell lung cancer. CDR3s include the opening cysteine and the closing phenylalanine or tryptophan. A D gene is named only where the DNA matches it firmly. Expanded clones are given a class, and other clones once, few, many or no size at all.

J gene,clone size,V gene,D gene,CDR3 DNA,CDR3 protein
TRBJ1-1,-,TRBV19,TRBD1,TGTGCCAGTAGTATGTGGACAGGTAACACTGAAGCTTTCTTT,CASSMWTGNTEAFF
TRBJ2-7,-,TRBV7-3,-,TGTGCCAGCAGCTCTGGACCGGACTACGAGCAGTACTTC,CASSSGPDYEQYF
TRBJ1-4,few,TRBV28,-,TGTGCCAGCAGTCCCCACACAGGAACTCTTAATGAAAAACTGTTTTTT,CASSPHTGTLNEKLFF
TRBJ2-7,many,TRBV7-8,-,TGTGCCTCAAGGGTAGGGTACGAGCAGTACTTC,CASRVGYEQYF
TRBJ2-5,-,TRBV30,-,TGTGCCTGGAGTGCCCCGGCCCAAGAGACCCAGTACTTC,CAWSAPAQETQYF
TRBJ1-6,many,TRBV9,-,TGTGCCAGCAGTAAAGCGGGGCACTATAATTCACCCCTCCACTTT,CASSKAGHYNSPLHF
TRBJ1-6,-,TRBV10-3,-,TGTGCCATCAGTGAGGGATGGAATTCACCCCTCCACTTT,CAISEGWNSPLHF
TRBJ1-1,-,TRBV14,-,TGTGCCAGCAGCCGGCCGGGAGGTTACACTGAAGCTTTCTTT,CASSRPGGYTEAFF
TRBJ2-1,-,TRBV12-3/TRBV12-4,-,TGTGCCAGCACGGCCAACTCCTACAATGAGCAGTTCTTC,CASTANSYNEQFF
TRBJ2-3,-,TRBV10-3,TRBD2,TGTGCCATCAGTGGGACTAGTTTGAGCACAGATACGCAGTATTTT,CAISGTSLSTDTQYF
TRBJ2-3,once,TRBV6-5,-,TGTGCCAGCAGTTCCTCCGGGGCTTCCACAGATACGCAGTATTTT,CASSSSGASTDTQYF
TRBJ2-1,-,TRBV12-1,-,TGTGCCAGCACCTGTCTTTCAGCGAGGGACAGAAACAATGAGCAGTTCTTC,CASTCLSARDRNNEQFF
TRBJ2-7,few,TRBV5-1,TRBD1,TGCGCCAGCACCCAAAGGACAGGGGGCGGCTACGAGCAGTACTTC,CASTQRTGGGYEQYF
TRBJ1-1,few,TRBV11-2,TRBD1,TGTGCCAGCAGCCGGGACAGGGTCACTGAAGCTTTCTTT,CASSRDRVTEAFF
TRBJ1-4,once,TRBV7-2,-,TGTGCCAGCAGCCCCGGAGGGACTAATGAAAAACTGTTTTTT,CASSPGGTNEKLFF
TRBJ2-5,-,TRBV5-6,TRBD2,TGTGCCAGCAGGTTAGCGGGAAGGGAAGAGACCCAGTACTTC,CASRLAGREETQYF
TRBJ1-2,few,TRBV28,TRBD1,TGTGCCAGCAGTTTCGAGACAGGGTTAGCCTTC,CASSFETGLAF
TRBJ2-5,few,TRBV11-2,TRBD2,TGTGCCAGCAGCTTAGAACCCTGGACTAGCGGGGACCAAGAGACCCAGTACTTC,CASSLEPWTSGDQETQYF
TRBJ2-5,-,TRBV11-2,TRBD2,TGTGCCAGCAGCTTGAGTGCGGGGGGGCGGAGGGAGACCCAGTACTTC,CASSLSAGGRRETQYF
TRBJ2-2,few,TRBV5-6,-,TGTGCCAGCAGCTTCATCCTAACAGGCGCGTACACCGGGGAGCTGTTTTTT,CASSFILTGAYTGELFF
TRBJ2-7,-,TRBV7-6,-,TGTGCCAGCAGCTTAGAACCCATCTACGAGCAGTACTTC,CASSLEPIYEQYF
TRBJ2-7,-,TRBV5-4,-,TGTGCCAGCAGCTTGGTTAGCACCGAGCAGTACTTC,CASSLVSTEQYF
TRBJ2-7,many,TRBV6-5,-,TGTGCCAGCAGTTACTCCGGGAACTCCTACGAGCAGTACTTC,CASSYSGNSYEQYF
TRBJ2-5,-,TRBV18,TRBD1,TGTGCCAGCTCACCGACAGGGGTGATGGAGACCCAGTACTTC,CASSPTGVMETQYF
TRBJ2-2,few,TRBV5-1,TRBD2,TGCGCCAGCAGTCCTAGACTAGCGAGGGTCCCCGGGGAGCTGTTTTTT,CASSPRLARVPGELFF
TRBJ1-2,-,TRBV30,TRBD1,TGTGCCTGGACCCACAGGGGTGGGTTGGACTATGGCTACACCTTC,CAWTHRGGLDYGYTF
TRBJ1-6,-,TRBV5-6,-,TGTGCCAGCAGCTTACCGAGTTTACCCCTCCACTTT,CASSLPSLPLHF
TRBJ2-7,-,TRBV7-2,-,TGTGCCAGCAGCTTAGGGGGACGGCCGGGAGAGCAGTACTTC,CASSLGGRPGEQYF
TRBJ1-2,-,TRBV28,TRBD1,TGTGCCAGCAGTATGGGACAGACATTCTATGGCTACACCTTC,CASSMGQTFYGYTF
TRBJ2-4,-,TRBV19,-,TGTGCCAGTAGTATCTCTAGCAACGGGGCCAAAAACATTCAGTACTTC,CASSISSNGAKNIQYF
TRBJ2-3,-,TRBV20-1,TRBD2,TGCAGTGCTAGTGGCGCGGGAGTGGGTCACACAGATACGCAGTATTTT,CSASGAGVGHTDTQYF
TRBJ1-2,-,TRBV7-8,-,TGTGCCAGCAGCTATACAAGAAGCTATGGCTACACCTTC,CASSYTRSYGYTF
TRBJ2-7,-,TRBV19,-,TGTGCCAGTAGTTCTACAGTGGCCCCGTCCCACTACGAGCAGTACTTC,CASSSTVAPSHYEQYF
TRBJ2-7,-,TRBV18,-,TGTGCCAGCTCACCATTAGAGTCTGGCTCGGGTGAGCAGTACTTC,CASSPLESGSGEQYF
TRBJ1-6,-,TRBV28,-,TGTGCCAGCAGTCCAACCTTCGCGTCACCCCTCCACTTT,CASSPTFASPLHF
TRBJ2-3,once,TRBV9,-,TGTGCCAGCAGCGTCCGGCCTTCTAGCACAGATACGCAGTATTTT,CASSVRPSSTDTQYF
TRBJ1-6,-,TRBV4-3,-,TGCGCCAGCAGCCAAGAGCAGGGCTCGGTCTCACCCCTCCACTTT,CASSQEQGSVSPLHF
TRBJ2-7,-,TRBV7-8,TRBD2,TGTGCCAGCAGCTCAAGAGGGACTAGCTTCTACGAGCAGTACTTC,CASSSRGTSFYEQYF
TRBJ1-2,-,TRBV11-2,TRBD1,TGTGCCAGCAGCCCGTTTGGGACAGGGGGAAGATATAGCAATGGCTACACCTTC,CASSPFGTGGRYSNGYTF
TRBJ1-2,-,TRBV7-9,-,TGTGCCAGCAGCCGGGGAGTTGGGTATTATGGCTACACCTTC,CASSRGVGYYGYTF
TRBJ2-7,-,TRBV7-2,-,TGTGCCAGCAGCTCCCAGAAGGGCTACGAGCAGTACTTC,CASSSQKGYEQYF
TRBJ2-6,-,TRBV3-1/TRBV3-2,TRBD1,TGTGCCAGCAGCCAAGGGGGTACAGGGGGCGCTGGGGCCAACGTCCTGACTTTC,CASSQGGTGGAGANVLTF
TRBJ2-1,-,TRBV9,TRBD1,TGTGCCAGCAGCGTAACCCGACAGGGGGGAGATTACAATGAGCAGTTCTTC,CASSVTRQGGDYNEQFF
TRBJ1-3,-,TRBV7-2,-,TGTGCCAGCAGCTTAGCGAGTGAAAACACCATATATTTT,CASSLASENTIYF
TRBJ2-7,-,TRBV10-1,TRBD2,TGCGCCAGCATGATACTAGCGGGGGGATACGAGCAGTACTTC,CASMILAGGYEQYF
TRBJ2-2,-,TRBV7-9,-,TGTGCCAGCAGCATCCGGGACAAGAACACCGGGGAGCTGTTTTTT,CASSIRDKNTGELFF
TRBJ1-6,-,TRBV11-2,TRBD1,TGTGCCAGCAGCTTAGGGACAGGGGATTCACCCCTCCACTTT,CASSLGTGDSPLHF
TRBJ1-5,-,TRBV28,-,TGTGCCAGCAGTTTATTTTCAGGTCCGTTGAATCAGCCCCAGCATTTT,CASSLFSGPLNQPQHF
TRBJ2-3,-,TRBV12-5,TRBD2,TGTGCTAGTGGTCTAAGCGGGAATGCAGATACGCAGTATTTT,CASGLSGNADTQYF
TRBJ1-5,-,TRBV6-2/TRBV6-3,-,TGTGCCAGCAGTTCACCTCACCGCGGGCAGCCCCAGCATTTT,CASSSPHRGQPQHF
TRBJ1-1,-,TRBV10-2,TRBD1,TGCGCCAGCAGCTGGGACAGGGGGAGGACTGAAGCTTTCTTT,CASSWDRGRTEAFF